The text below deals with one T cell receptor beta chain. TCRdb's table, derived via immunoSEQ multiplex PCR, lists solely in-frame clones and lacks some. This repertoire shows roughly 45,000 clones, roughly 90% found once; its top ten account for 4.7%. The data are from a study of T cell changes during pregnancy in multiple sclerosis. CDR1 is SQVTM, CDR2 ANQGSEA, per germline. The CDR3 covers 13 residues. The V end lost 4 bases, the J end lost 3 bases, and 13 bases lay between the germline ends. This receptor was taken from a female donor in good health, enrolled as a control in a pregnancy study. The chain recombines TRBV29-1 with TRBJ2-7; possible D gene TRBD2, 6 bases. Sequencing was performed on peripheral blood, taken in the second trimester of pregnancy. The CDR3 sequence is CSVVGGDYYEQYF. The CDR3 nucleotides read TGCAGCGTTGTGGGGGGAGACTACTACGAGCAGTACTTC.